The entry below gives a single T cell receptor (beta chain) sequence along with its context. Its antigen is currently unknown. Assay used: immunoSEQ multiplex PCR; TCRdb lists only in-frame clones, some missing. The sample has tens of thousands of clones, about 86% seen once. Trimming cost V 3 bases and J 5 bases; bases outside gene matches: 11. The length of the CDR3 is 16 residues. Germline assignment: CDR1 SEHNR and CDR2 FQNEAQ (reference sequence). The sample belongs to a study of OX40 agonist ivuxolimab in advanced cancers. Findings and caveats of the study: CD4+ T cells averaged fewer expanded clones than CD8+ T cells.

The chain joins TRBV7-9 to TRBJ1-1; TRBD1 matches 8 bases. This specimen was CD4+ or CD8+ T cells sorted from blood, taken in a trial of the OX40 agonist ivuxolimab. This TCR came from an adult with an advanced solid tumor such as melanoma, head and neck, liver or kidney cancer. For the CDR3, the DNA is TGTGCCAGCAGCTTTTCGGCCAGGGGGCGAGGGACTGAAGCTTTCTTT. This translates into CASSFSARGRGTEAFF.